These T cell receptor beta chains were read from a single sample in a study of T cell responses to AZD1222 COVID-19 vaccine. This table comes from immunoSEQ multiplex PCR, and its TCRdb copy is limited to in-frame clones, with some not included. The top ten hold less than 3% of the sample, which has over 150,000 clones, 87% seen once. Source: peripheral blood, taken on day 0 of AZD1222 vaccination. Receptors originate from an adult in good health. Both conserved end residues are part of each CDR3. The D gene is left open where the match is weak. Only some rows state a clone size, as once, few, many or a class for expanded clones.

TRBD1,TRBJ1-5,.,TRBV19,CASSTQGERQPQHF,TGTGCCAGTAGTACGCAGGGGGAACGTCAGCCCCAGCATTTT
TRBD1,TRBJ2-2,.,TRBV7-6,CASSPIGQGPNTGELFF,TGTGCCAGCAGCCCGATTGGACAGGGTCCCAACACCGGGGAGCTGTTTTTT
TRBD1,TRBJ2-5,.,TRBV24-1,CATSGTGTAPQETQYF,TGTGCCACCAGTGGGACCGGGACAGCCCCCCAAGAGACCCAGTACTTC
.,TRBJ1-5,once,TRBV27,CASSLKGTSYSNQPQHF,TGTGCCAGCAGTCTCAAAGGGACATCATATAGCAATCAGCCCCAGCATTTT
.,TRBJ1-1,.,TRBV12-3/TRBV12-4,CASIKQGGTEAFF,TGTGCCAGCATAAAACAGGGAGGCACTGAAGCTTTCTTT
.,TRBJ1-4,once,TRBV28,CASSTSIAAGKLFF,TGTGCCAGCAGTACCTCAATTGCCGCGGGAAAACTGTTTTTT
TRBD1,TRBJ1-2,.,TRBV5-6,CASSWAGTGGSGYTF,TGTGCCAGCAGCTGGGCCGGGACAGGGGGTAGTGGCTACACCTTC
TRBD1,TRBJ2-1,.,TRBV7-6,CASSIGQGSGEQFF,TGTGCCAGCAGCATCGGACAGGGTAGTGGTGAGCAGTTCTTC
.,TRBJ1-1,.,TRBV6-5,CATCGQLNTEAFF,TGTGCCACCTGCGGACAGTTGAACACTGAAGCTTTCTTT
TRBD1,TRBJ1-2,.,TRBV19,CASSSWDRRGSYTF,TGTGCCAGTAGTTCCTGGGACAGGCGGGGAAGCTACACCTTC
.,TRBJ2-3,once,TRBV5-1,CASSLGRSTDTQYF,TGCGCCAGCAGCTTGGGTCGTAGCACAGATACGCAGTATTTT
TRBD1,TRBJ1-4,.,TRBV7-9,CASSLGQGGEKLFF,TGTGCCAGCAGCCTCGGACAGGGTGGTGAAAAACTGTTTTTT
.,TRBJ2-1,.,TRBV11-2,CATSRPGNPSYNEQFF,TGTGCCACTTCCCGCCCGGGAAACCCCTCCTACAATGAGCAGTTCTTC